This T cell receptor (beta chain) was captured in a study of T cells after somatic rescue of genetic block. Here immunoSEQ multiplex PCR was the method, and the copy in TCRdb shows in-frame clones only, minus some. The sample holds about 14,000 clones, around 76% seen once. Per germline, CDR1 SGHRS and CDR2 YFSETQ. The CDR3 sequence is 14 residues long. V shed 5 bases and J 4 bases; nucleotides not matched to a gene: 8. The specimen sequenced was peripheral blood mononuclear cells (PBMCs). The chain has TRBV5-1 and TRBJ1-1, with TRBD1 matching over 7 bases. This clonotype was sampled from a boy aged 10-17 years. The CDR3 DNA sequence: TGCGCCAGCAGTTCACAGGGGATTGCCACTGAAGCTTTCTTT. Translating it yields CASSSQGIATEAFF.